These T cell receptor beta chains were read from a single sample in a study of resident and recirculating memory T cells in vitiligo. Using immunoSEQ multiplex PCR, the repertoire was profiled, and TCRdb retains in-frame clones only, with some absent. The sample lists fewer than 85,000 clones; about 92% were seen once. The material sequenced was blood. The source is a male donor with vitiligo. Both conserved end residues are part of each CDR3. Each record gives: J gene, clone size, V gene, D gene, CDR3 DNA, CDR3 protein. A D gene is named only where the DNA matches it firmly. Only part of the rows carry a size: once, few, many, or a class if the clone is expanded.

j_call: TRBJ1-1
clone_size: NA
v_call: TRBV11-3
d_call: NA
cdr3_nt: TGTGCCAGCACGACTTCGAACACTGAAGCTTTCTTT
cdr3_aa: CASTTSNTEAFF

j_call: TRBJ2-1
clone_size: NA
v_call: TRBV10-1
d_call: TRBD1
cdr3_nt: TGCGCCAGCAGTGGGACCCCGGGACAGGATTCAGTGTATGAGCAGTTCTTC
cdr3_aa: CASSGTPGQDSVYEQFF

j_call: TRBJ2-1
clone_size: NA
v_call: TRBV4-1
d_call: TRBD2
cdr3_nt: TGCGCCAGCAGCCAGAGACACTTGTGGGAGGGCCAGGGAATTCCCTACAATGAGCAGTTCTTC
cdr3_aa: CASSQRHLWEGQGIPYNEQFF

j_call: TRBJ2-5
clone_size: NA
v_call: TRBV7-6
d_call: TRBD2
cdr3_nt: TGTGCCAGCAGCTTAGCGAGGCGGGGGGAGACCCAGTACTTC
cdr3_aa: CASSLARRGETQYF

j_call: TRBJ2-7
clone_size: NA
v_call: TRBV10-3
d_call: TRBD2
cdr3_nt: TGTGCCGTCAAAACTGGGACTAGCGGGAGTGGCGAGCAGTACTTC
cdr3_aa: CAVKTGTSGSGEQYF

j_call: TRBJ2-1
clone_size: NA
v_call: TRBV5-6
d_call: TRBD2
cdr3_nt: TGTGCCAGCAGCTTATATCCTAGCGGCCTAGACAATGAGCAGTTCTTC
cdr3_aa: CASSLYPSGLDNEQFF

j_call: TRBJ2-3
clone_size: NA
v_call: TRBV4-1
d_call: NA
cdr3_nt: TGCGCCAGCAGCCTCCGGGACTTCGCGGATACGCAGTATTTT
cdr3_aa: CASSLRDFADTQYF

j_call: TRBJ1-4
clone_size: NA
v_call: TRBV5-4
d_call: NA
cdr3_nt: TGTGCCAGCAGCTTGGACACTCCCCTAAAGGGGACTAATGAAAAACTGTTTTTT
cdr3_aa: CASSLDTPLKGTNEKLFF

j_call: TRBJ1-1
clone_size: NA
v_call: TRBV11-3
d_call: NA
cdr3_nt: TGTGCCAGCAGCTTAGACGGGGTTAACACTGAAGCTTTCTTT
cdr3_aa: CASSLDGVNTEAFF

j_call: TRBJ2-5
clone_size: NA
v_call: TRBV4-1
d_call: NA
cdr3_nt: TGCGCCAGCAGCCGCCAACAGGGCGCCGGGGAGACCCAGTACTTC
cdr3_aa: CASSRQQGAGETQYF

j_call: TRBJ1-1
clone_size: NA
v_call: TRBV7-8
d_call: NA
cdr3_nt: TGTGCCAGCAGCTTAGAGGTCCGGGGGGCTGAAGCTTTCTTT
cdr3_aa: CASSLEVRGAEAFF

j_call: TRBJ1-2
clone_size: NA
v_call: TRBV30
d_call: NA
cdr3_nt: TGTGCCTGGAGTGTTAGTAGGGGTAGCTACACCTTC
cdr3_aa: CAWSVSRGSYTF

j_call: TRBJ1-4
clone_size: NA
v_call: TRBV4-1
d_call: NA
cdr3_nt: TGCGCCAGCAGCCACCCGGACAGACAAAAACTGTTTTTT
cdr3_aa: CASSHPDRQKLFF

j_call: TRBJ2-1
clone_size: NA
v_call: TRBV7-9
d_call: NA
cdr3_nt: TGTGCCAGCAGCTTAGCAGGGGCTTATGACAATGAGCAGTTCTTC
cdr3_aa: CASSLAGAYDNEQFF

j_call: TRBJ2-3
clone_size: NA
v_call: TRBV5-1
d_call: NA
cdr3_nt: TGCGCCAGCAGCTTGGACGGCCCGGGGACGCAGTATTTT
cdr3_aa: CASSLDGPGTQYF

j_call: TRBJ2-1
clone_size: once
v_call: TRBV29-1
d_call: TRBD2
cdr3_nt: TGCAGCACCGGGACTAGCGGGAGAGGGGAGCAGTTCTTC
cdr3_aa: CSTGTSGRGEQFF

j_call: TRBJ2-6
clone_size: NA
v_call: TRBV4-3
d_call: TRBD1
cdr3_nt: TGCGCCAGCAGCCAAAGGACAGGGCCCTTTATTGGGGCCAACGTCCTGACTTTC
cdr3_aa: CASSQRTGPFIGANVLTF

j_call: TRBJ1-5
clone_size: NA
v_call: TRBV9
d_call: NA
cdr3_nt: TGTGCCAGCAGCGTAGTACAGGGACAGCCCCAGCATTTT
cdr3_aa: CASSVVQGQPQHF

j_call: TRBJ1-4
clone_size: NA
v_call: TRBV28
d_call: NA
cdr3_nt: TGTGCCAGCAGTTTAGGAGGTAGGGCTGAAAAACTGTTTTTT
cdr3_aa: CASSLGGRAEKLFF

j_call: TRBJ2-3
clone_size: NA
v_call: TRBV5-6
d_call: NA
cdr3_nt: TGTGCCAGCAGCCGGCTCGAGGGAAGGGATACGCAGTATTTT
cdr3_aa: CASSRLEGRDTQYF

j_call: TRBJ2-2
clone_size: once
v_call: TRBV6-1
d_call: TRBD2
cdr3_nt: TGTGCCAGCAGTGCTGAGACTAGCGGATACCTCCCGAACACCGGGGAGCTGTTTTTT
cdr3_aa: CASSAETSGYLPNTGELFF

j_call: TRBJ2-5
clone_size: once
v_call: TRBV7-9
d_call: TRBD2
cdr3_nt: TGTGCCAGCAGCCCGAAGCGGGAGCGCCAAGAGACCCAGTACTTC
cdr3_aa: CASSPKRERQETQYF